This T cell receptor (beta chain) was obtained from a study of OX40 agonist ivuxolimab in advanced cancers. Trimming left V 3 bases short and J 2 bases short, with 14 bases between. The CDR3 covers 16 residues. Germline V gene data show CDR1 as SEHNR and CDR2 as FQNEAQ (reference sequence). Measured with immunoSEQ multiplex PCR; TCRdb has only the in-frame clones, and not every one. This table holds around 50,000 clones, approximately 89% found once. The sequencing here drew on CD4+ or CD8+ T cells sorted from blood, taken in a trial of the OX40 agonist ivuxolimab. This TCR derives from an adult with an advanced solid tumor such as melanoma, head and neck, liver or kidney cancer. This chain uses TRBV7-9 with TRBJ2-4, with D perhaps TRBD1 or TRBD2 (5 bases each). The CDR3 DNA is TGTGCCAGCAGCTTCTTGGGGGAGCCGCCCAAAAACATTCAGTACTTC. Residues: CASSFLGEPPKNIQYF.